This TCR beta chain derives from a study of radiotherapy plus CTLA-4 blockade in lung cancer (dated by TCRdb to 2016 to 2019). Study-level background: Objective responses were observed in about 17% of enrolled patients, and disease control was achieved in 25% to 35%. General study outcomes and caveats: Increased serum interferon-beta after radiation, together with early dynamic changes in blood T cell clones, were reported to be the strongest predictors of response. After treatment with radiotherapy and ipilimumab, TCR clones that originated in tumors expanded in peripheral blood.

Receptor amplification or capture employed the immunoSEQ multiplex PCR assay. The immuneACCESS repertoire file appears here via TCRdb, limited to in-frame rearrangements. These files lack a portion of the clones; in checked studies, under half of the deficit traces to unresolved V genes, and the cause of the others is not known. The sample table contains approximately 90,000 clones; only one count was recorded for 83% of them. Around 0.78% of the sample is in the top ten clones. In this study, focal radiation therapy paired with CTLA-4 blockade (ipilimumab) was tested in patients who had chemo-refractory metastatic non-small-cell lung cancer. On this clone: Its antigen target is currently unknown. No clone much larger than this one lies a single base away; base qualities are absent.

The receptor comes from a human donor with non-small cell lung cancer who had stable disease on radiotherapy plus ipilimumab. The specimen comprised peripheral blood, sampled from a patient treated with radiotherapy plus ipilimumab.

The sequence in DNA is TGTGCCATCAGTGTCTTGACTAGCGGGGTCGACCCCCCCTCTTACGAGCAGTACTTC. It encodes CAISVLTSGVDPPSYEQYF. The rearranged segments are TRBV10-3 and TRBJ2-7; 11 bases in the junction line up with TRBD2. Inclusive of the bounding cysteine and phenylalanine, the CDR3 is 19 residues long. The kept DNA is CDR3 alone, 57 bases in frame from the first base. Per the germline V gene, ENHRY is the CDR1 and SYGVKD is the CDR2. The germline V and J ends show losses of 4 bases and 4 bases respectively, and no gene match explains 18 bases of the junction.